Shown below are 10 T cell receptor beta chains from a single sample sequenced in a study of circulating and synovial CD4+ cells in juvenile arthritis. TCRdb's copy holds only in-frame clones and misses some; the assay was immunoSEQ multiplex PCR. The sample shows 30,000 to 40,000 clones, 85% to 95% of them seen only once. The sample consisted of CD4+ T cells from blood. The source is a human donor with juvenile idiopathic arthritis.

The rearrangement joins TRBV10-3 to TRBJ1-2, with 8 bases that match TRBD1. The J segment lost 0 bases and the V segment lost 2 bases, leaving 2 bases of the junction unmatched. Germline loops: CDR1 ENHRY, CDR2 SYGVKD. This CDR3 region has 15 residues. CDR3 sequence reads: CAISEDRGANYGYTF. In nucleotides, the CDR3 is TGTGCCATCAGTGAGGACAGGGGAGCTAACTATGGCTACACCTTC.

The V and J genes are TRBV28 and TRBJ1-5; D gene ambiguous. Deletions cut 2 bases from V and 3 bases from J, with 8 bases between. The germline CDR1 and CDR2 sequences are MDHEN and SYDVKM. The CDR3 has 14 residues. The CDR3 loop reads CASSLRQVNQPQHF. In nucleotides, the CDR3 is TGTGCCAGCAGTTTAAGGCAGGTCAATCAGCCCCAGCATTTT.

The chain links TRBV23-1 to TRBJ1-5; TRBD1 aligns across 11 bases. TRBV23-1 qualifies as an ORF whose function is uncertain. V trimming: 3 bases; J trimming: 6 bases; junction bases outside the gene matches: 10. This CDR3 has 17 amino acids. The CDR3 protein is CASSHIFRTGGSQPQHF. The CDR3 coding sequence is TGCGCCAGCAGTCATATCTTCAGGACAGGGGGCAGTCAGCCCCAGCATTTT.

The V and J genes are TRBV7-2 and TRBJ2-7; a weak D match, TRBD1 (6 bases). Trimming pared 6 bases from V and 5 bases from J, leaving 14 bases between. The CDR3 is made up of 13 amino acids. The germline V gene encodes CDR1 SGHTA and CDR2 FQGNSA. The DNA for the CDR3 is TGTGCCAGCAGGCACACAGGGAAACACGAGCAGTACTTC. Residues: CASRHTGKHEQYF.

This chain uses TRBV11-1 with TRBJ1-1; 7 positions agree with TRBD1. Germline-derived CDR1 and CDR2 are SGHAT and FQDESV (reference sequence). Unmatched junction bases numbered 8, after V lost 5 bases and J lost 11 bases. This CDR3 region has 12 residues. The chain's CDR3 is CASSPDREGAFF. Here the CDR3 DNA reads TGTGCCAGCAGCCCTGACAGGGAAGGCGCTTTCTTT.

J is TRBJ2-1 and V is TRBV7-3; perhaps TRBD2 as D (5 bases). CDR1 is SGHTA, CDR2 FQGTGA, per germline. This CDR3 has 13 residues. V was shortened by 2 bases and J by 5 bases, with 7 bases between the two germline ends. The CDR3: CASSLGLDNEQFF. The CDR3 nucleotides are TGTGCCAGCAGCTTAGGACTTGACAATGAGCAGTTCTTC.

The chain employs TRBV2 and TRBJ2-5, with 8 bases fitting TRBD1. This CDR3 has 13 amino acids. Germline trimming cut 5 bases from V and 5 bases from J; bases unmatched to any gene: 4. The germline gives CDR1 SNHLY, CDR2 FYNNEI. CDR3: CASSRQGSETQYF. The DNA of the CDR3 is TGTGCCAGCAGTCGACAGGGGTCGGAGACCCAGTACTTC.

This clone has a single count. This chain connects TRBV27 to TRBJ1-1; D possibly corresponds to TRBD1 (6 bases). This CDR3 has 14 amino acids. Trimming shortened V by 6 bases and J by 11 bases, and 22 bases separated the two germline ends. Germline V gene lookup returns CDR1 MNHEY and CDR2 SMNVEV (reference sequence). The CDR3 loop reads CASRPGGDTLRAFF. The DNA of the CDR3 is TGTGCCAGCAGGCCGGGGGGGGACACCCTCCGGGCTTTCTTT.

The V call is TRBV19, the J call TRBJ1-1; D is unresolved. Germline lookup yields CDR1 LNHDA and CDR2 SQIVND (reference sequence). V gave up 10 bases and J gave up 2 bases, with 17 bases separating them. The CDR3 consists of 14 residues. The CDR3 here is CATTGFGENTEAFF. The CDR3 bases are TGTGCCACCACGGGCTTCGGGGAAAACACTGAAGCTTTCTTT.

V usage is TRBV30 and J usage is TRBJ1-3; perhaps TRBD1 as D (5 bases). CDR3 length: 16 residues. Trimming cost V 1 base and J 0 bases, with 13 bases left between them. CDR1 is GTSNPN, CDR2 SVGIG, per germline (reference sequence). The CDR3 spells CAWSGPGPNSGNTIYF. In DNA form, the CDR3 reads TGTGCCTGGAGTGGTCCAGGGCCTAACTCTGGAAACACCATATATTTT.